This TCR beta chain was profiled in a study of shared clonotypes between healthy human individuals. Looking at the study overall: Used for every donor were three CD4 naive, three CD4 memory, two CD8 naive and one CD8 memory plate.

Each sample came from a Caucasian adult donor living in Nashville, Tennessee. The assay was immunoSEQ multiplex PCR, and TCRdb's table has in-frame clones only and misses some. The data contain over 950,000 clones, about 72% of them singletons. This clone has a handful of counts. Its antigen is unknown. Whole-study results and caveats: Among donors, clonotype sharing was expected to be affected by sequencing depth. Generally, naive subsets came out with larger estimated richness than memory subsets.

V trimming: 6 bases; J trimming: 7 bases; junction bases outside the gene matches: 6. There are 15 residues in the CDR3. Germline V gene sequence: CDR1 MNHEY, CDR2 SVGAGI. Sample: memory CD4+ T cells from PBMCs. Subset defined: CD45RA-negative fraction. The sequence derives from a man younger than 35 in good health. Some clones in this sample may be carry-over from other donors' samples. The chain uses TRBV6-5 and TRBJ2-1, with 13 bases fitting TRBD2. The CDR3 region has the DNA TGTGCCAGCAGGTCCCTACTAGCGGGGGGGAATGAGCAGTTCTTC. It specifies CASRSLLAGGNEQFF.